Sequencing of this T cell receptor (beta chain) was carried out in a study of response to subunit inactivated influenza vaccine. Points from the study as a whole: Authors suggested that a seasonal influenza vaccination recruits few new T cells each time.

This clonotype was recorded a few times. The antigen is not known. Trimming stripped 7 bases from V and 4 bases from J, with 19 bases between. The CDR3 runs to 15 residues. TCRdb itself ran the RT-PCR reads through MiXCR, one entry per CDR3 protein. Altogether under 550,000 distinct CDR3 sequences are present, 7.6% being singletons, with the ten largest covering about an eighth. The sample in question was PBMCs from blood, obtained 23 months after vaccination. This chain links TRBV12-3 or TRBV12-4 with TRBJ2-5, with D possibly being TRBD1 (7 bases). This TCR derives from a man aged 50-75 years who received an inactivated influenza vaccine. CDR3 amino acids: CASTRSGGFGETQYF. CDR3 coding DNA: TGTGCCAGCACCCGATCAGGGGGGTTTGGAGAGACCCAGTACTTC.